One and the same sample provided the 12 T cell receptor beta chains below, sequenced in a study of T-cell reconstitution after alpha-beta-depleted transplantation in children. Library preparation (for TCRbeta) was performed with unique molecular identifiers. TCRdb reprocessed the PCR reads with MiXCR, giving one entry per CDR3 protein. The repertoire has about 360,000 distinct CDR3 sequences, about 14% of them found once; the top ten carry 4.3%. The sequenced sample was PBMCs, obtained from the stem cell graft. These receptors were obtained from a human donor who donated a stem cell graft to a child with Fanconi anemia.

This clonotype has just a few counts. The V call is TRBV12-5, the J call TRBJ2-5, with TRBD1 identical over 9 bases. Germline loops: CDR1 LGHNT, CDR2 FRNRAP. The ends lost 4 bases at V and 1 base at J; junction bases unmatched: 4. The CDR3 has 15 residues. As DNA, the CDR3 is TGTGCTAGTGGTTCTCCGACAGGGGGCCAAGAGACCCAGTACTTC. It yields the protein CASGSPTGGQETQYF.

Of note for this clonotype: Given a much more abundant clone one base away, this may be a read error. In nucleotides, the CDR3 is TGTGCCAGCAGTTTAGGGCTGGAAGTGGGCAACAATGAGCAGTTCTTC. Translation: CASSLGLEVGNNEQFF. The chain links TRBV12-3 or TRBV12-4 to TRBJ2-1; D call uncertain. V was cut by 1 base and J by 5 bases, with 15 bases left in between. The CDR3 runs 16 residues.

The CDR3 sequence: CASSGGENYGYTF. Written as DNA, the CDR3 is TGTGCCAGCTCAGGGGGCGAGAACTATGGCTACACCTTC. The gene calls are TRBV18 and TRBJ1-2; D might be TRBD1 (6 bases). Trimming left V 5 bases short and J 2 bases short, with 9 bases between. CDR1 and CDR2 from the germline V gene are KGHSH and LQKENI. The CDR3 covers 13 residues.

This clonotype has only a few counts. The chain employs TRBV20-1 and TRBJ1-2; TRBD1 is a possible D gene (6 bases). The CDR3 length is 15 residues. Trimming removed 6 bases at V and 6 bases at J, with 23 bases between. From germline, CDR1 is DFQATT and CDR2 SNEGSKA (reference sequence). The CDR3 DNA reads as TGCAGTGCCCCCGCTTTTGACAGGCGTCTCGATGGCTACACCTTC. Translating gives CSAPAFDRRLDGYTF.

This clonotype was counted a few times. This chain connects TRBV12-3 or TRBV12-4 to TRBJ1-3; 8 nucleotides line up with TRBD1. The CDR3 is 13 residues long. V gave up 11 bases and J gave up 2 bases; unmatched junction bases: 5. The DNA of the CDR3 is TGTGCCTGTACGGACAGGGCTGGAAACACCATATATTTT. Translating it yields CACTDRAGNTIYF.

This clonotype was counted ten times or more. The chain joins TRBV7-2 to TRBJ2-1, with 9 bases that match TRBD2. This CDR3 has 14 amino acids. Germline loops: CDR1 SGHTA, CDR2 FQGNSA. J lost 11 bases, V lost 7 bases, and 12 bases had no gene match. The CDR3 nucleotides are TGTGCCAGCACCCTTGGTAGCGGGGGCCGCCAGCAGTTCTTC. It yields the protein CASTLGSGGRQQFF.

This clonotype appeared many times. The CDR3 here is CASSSDRVQPQHF. The CDR3 DNA reads as TGTGCCAGCAGCTCGGACAGGGTTCAGCCCCAGCATTTT. This rearrangement joins TRBV7-9 to TRBJ1-5; 8 bases are shared with TRBD1. J gave up 6 bases and V 4 bases, and 2 bases lay outside the gene matches. CDR3 length equals 13 residues. Germline CDR1 SEHNR, CDR2 FQNEAQ (reference sequence).

This clonotype showed up just a few times. This rearrangement joins TRBV3-1 to TRBJ2-1; possibly TRBD2 for D (6 bases). The germline V gene encodes CDR1 LGHDT and CDR2 YNNKEL (reference sequence). Trimming removed 5 bases from V and 6 bases from J, with 17 bases in between. This CDR3 has 15 residues. In nucleotides, the CDR3 is TGTGCCAGCAGCTCCGGGGCGGGGCCCCGCAATGAGCAGTTCTTC. This encodes CASSSGAGPRNEQFF.

This clonotype was seen ten or more times. The chain carries TRBV5-1 and TRBJ1-1; D not resolved. Germline V gives CDR1 SGHRS, CDR2 YFSETQ. V lost 2 bases and J 1 base, leaving 9 bases between the germline ends. The CDR3 extends over 14 amino acids. The CDR3 nucleotides read TGCGCCAGCAGCTTTAGAGGAGGGAACACTGAAGCTTTCTTT. Its translation: CASSFRGGNTEAFF.

At least ten counts were recorded for this clonotype. The J gene is TRBJ2-1, the V gene TRBV12-3 or TRBV12-4; 8 bases are shared with TRBD2. The CDR3 runs 13 residues. V lost 4 bases, J lost 10 bases, and 6 bases stayed unmatched. This CDR3 is CASSSPPSGEQFF. In nucleotides, the CDR3 is TGTGCCAGCAGTTCCCCCCCTAGCGGGGAGCAGTTCTTC.

There are a few counts of this clonotype. The chain is built from TRBV18 and TRBJ1-6; D remains ambiguous. Trimming stripped 5 bases from V and 8 bases from J, with 10 bases between. The V gene's germline CDR1 is KGHSH and CDR2 LQKENI. CDR3 length equals 13 residues. CDR3 loop: CASSAGVDSPLHF. The CDR3 bases are TGTGCCAGCTCAGCGGGTGTTGATTCACCCCTCCACTTT.

CDR3 protein: CASSLDGGPYEQYF. CDR3 DNA: TGTGCCAGCAGCTTAGATGGGGGGCCCTACGAGCAGTACTTC. The rearrangement joins TRBV7-9 to TRBJ2-7, with D perhaps being TRBD1 or TRBD2 (6 bases each). CDR1 is SEHNR and CDR2 is FQNEAQ in the germline V gene (reference sequence). This CDR3 has 14 residues. The V end was cut by 1 base, the J end by 2 bases, with 9 bases between.